The 29 T cell receptor beta chains given below trace back to one sample, sequenced in a study of blood T cells in healthy people across ages. It was with a sample-barcoded 5' primer and a J-beta primer mix that a second PCR of roughly 7 to 12 cycles was run. MiXCR, run by TCRdb on the 5' RACE reads, gives a single entry per CDR3 protein. This sample has roughly 1.7 million distinct CDR3 sequences, with about 31% found just once. The sequenced sample was blood. Receptor source: a woman aged 25-40 years in good health.

This chain connects TRBV29-1 to TRBJ1-2; 7 bases fit TRBD1. Germline CDR1 is SQVTM and CDR2 is ANQGSEA. The CDR3 is 15 amino acids. The trim removed 6 bases at V and 6 bases at J, leaving 16 bases unmatched. The DNA for the CDR3 is TGCAGCGTCGATACCGACAGGGAATATGGCCATGGCTACACCTTC. It yields the protein CSVDTDREYGHGYTF.

In its sample, this clonotype was seen a few times. This chain joins TRBV27 and TRBJ1-2, with a weak D call TRBD1 (5 bases). The V end was cut by 6 bases, the J end by 8 bases, with 19 bases between. This CDR3 is 14 amino acids long. The germline CDR1 and CDR2 sequences are MNHEY and SMNVEV (reference sequence). CDR3 protein: CASSPGAGFGGYTF. The CDR3 region has the DNA TGTGCCAGCAGCCCTGGGGCAGGGTTTGGCGGCTACACCTTC.

As DNA, the CDR3 is TGTGCCAGCAGCCGATTTACAGGGTTGTACGAGCAGTACTTC. Translating gives CASSRFTGLYEQYF. The chain carries TRBV5-6 and TRBJ2-4; D may be TRBD1 (6 bases). The DNA end favors TRBJ2-7, so the J call may be wrong. Germline V lookup: CDR1 SGHDT, CDR2 YYEEEE. This CDR3 is built from 14 residues.

A remark on this clonotype: Mismatch with germline at one junction end may stem from a read error. This rearrangement joins TRBV7-9 to TRBJ2-1; D gene ambiguous. The CDR3 contains 16 residues. Germline V gene data show CDR1 as SEHNR and CDR2 as FQNEAQ (reference sequence). For the CDR3, the DNA is TGTGCCAGCAGCCCGCAAGCAGTAATCTCCTACAATGAGCGGTTCTTC. This sequence encodes CASSPQAVISYNERFF.

This chain's CDR3 is CASSKQAGDYEQYF. DNA of the CDR3: TGTGCCAGCAGCAAACAGGCGGGGGACTACGAGCAGTACTTC. This chain uses TRBV21-1 with TRBJ2-7; the DNA was not compared with TRBD1, the D call given in the table. TRBV21-1 represents a pseudogene. The CDR3 has 14 residues.

This chain links TRBV19 with TRBJ1-2; 8 bases match TRBD1. The CDR3 spans 15 residues. The germline CDR1 and CDR2 sequences are LNHDA and SQIVND (reference sequence). J was trimmed by 2 bases and V by 6 bases; bases with no gene match: 8. CDR3: CASSIGTGPNYGYTF. In nucleotides, the CDR3 is TGTGCCAGTAGCATCGGGACAGGCCCAAACTATGGCTACACCTTC.

The chain is built from TRBV20-1 and TRBJ2-1; 11 positions match TRBD2. With 0 bases clipped from V and 2 bases from J, the junction kept 9 bases outside the gene matches. The CDR3 has 18 residues. Germline lookup yields CDR1 DFQATT and CDR2 SNEGSKA (reference sequence). For the CDR3, the DNA is TGCAGTGCTAGAGATCTCACTAGCGGGAGCAGCACCTACAATGAGCAGTTCTTC. It encodes CSARDLTSGSSTYNEQFF.

V and J are TRBV20-1 and TRBJ1-1; D is unclear. The V and J ends lost 3 bases and 0 bases respectively, with 5 bases between them. The CDR3 sequence is 12 residues long. The germline V gene has CDR1 DFQATT and CDR2 SNEGSKA (reference sequence). The DNA for the CDR3 is TGCAGTGCTAGTCTACTGAACACTGAAGCTTTCTTT. Translating gives CSASLLNTEAFF.

In regard to this clonotype: One end of the junction does not line up with germline, which may come from a read error. The rearrangement links TRBV20-1 to TRBJ2-7, with a weak D call TRBD2 (6 bases). Germline CDR1 DFQATT, CDR2 SNEGSKA (reference sequence). The CDR3 sequence is 14 residues long. The DNA of the CDR3 is TGCAGTGCTAGAGAGGGCCTGGCGGACTACAAGCAGTACTTC. Its translation: CSAREGLADYKQYF.

The table lists this clonotype with many counts. V and J are TRBV29-1 and TRBJ2-1; maybe TRBD1 (5 bases). Germline lookup yields CDR1 SQVTM and CDR2 ANQGSEA. The V end was cut by 8 bases, the J end by 5 bases, with 22 bases between. There are 15 residues in the CDR3. The CDR3 reads CSPLRGQGSNNEQFF. In DNA form, the CDR3 reads TGCAGCCCGCTTAGGGGCCAAGGATCCAACAATGAGCAGTTCTTC.

This clonotype was recorded a few times. The chain is built from TRBV25-1 and TRBJ2-1; weak D call: TRBD1 (6 bases). Trimming left V 4 bases short and J 1 base short, with 11 bases between. Germline values: CDR1 MGHDK, CDR2 SYGVNS. The CDR3 loop spans 15 amino acids. The CDR3 DNA reads as TGTGCCAGCAGTGGGGACAAGCGATCCTACAATGAGCAGTTCTTC. Translating it yields CASSGDKRSYNEQFF.

This clonotype was counted a few times. The V and J genes are TRBV28 and TRBJ2-7, with 9 bases lining up with TRBD1. The J segment lost 6 bases and the V segment lost 3 bases, leaving 15 bases of the junction unmatched. This CDR3 has 17 amino acids. The germline V gene has CDR1 MDHEN and CDR2 SYDVKM. CDR3 protein: CASSFGPTGGLGGEQYF. CDR3 DNA: TGTGCCAGCAGTTTTGGCCCCACAGGGGGCCTAGGGGGCGAGCAGTACTTC.

This clonotype has a single count. It is likely a read error, because the conserved phenylalanine at the end of the CDR3 is missing. The chain combines TRBV6-5 with TRBJ1-1; tentatively, D is TRBD1 (6 bases). Trimming cost V 6 bases and J 3 bases, with 17 bases left between them. From germline, CDR1 is MNHEY and CDR2 SVGAGI. The CDR3 is 15 amino acids. In DNA, the CDR3 is TGTGCCAGCAGGTTACGGCCAGGGGTAGACACTGAAGCTTTCTGT. Protein sequence: CASRLRPGVDTEAFC.

This clonotype showed up just a few times. The V gene is TRBV12-3 or TRBV12-4, the J gene TRBJ2-1; TRBD2 aligns across 8 bases. The V gene end was trimmed by 4 bases and the J gene end by 4 bases; junction bases not matched to a gene: 9. This CDR3 is built from 16 residues. CDR3 protein: CASSSLAGRGYNEQFF. The DNA of the CDR3 is TGTGCCAGCAGTTCCTTAGCGGGAAGGGGGTACAATGAGCAGTTCTTC.

As regards this clonotype: A much more abundant neighbour one base away suggests this may be a read error. The V call is TRBV20-1, the J call TRBJ2-5; D unresolved. The V gene lost 2 bases and the J gene lost 4 bases, with 11 bases spanning the gap. This CDR3 is built from 13 residues. The germline gives CDR1 DFQATT, CDR2 SNEGSKA (reference sequence). The CDR3 here is CSARIPPRETQYF. CDR3 bases: TGCAGTGCTAGAATTCCGCCACGAGAGACCCAGTACTTC.

The chain carries TRBV20-1 and TRBJ2-1; D is perhaps TRBD2 (5 bases). Germline values: CDR1 DFQATT, CDR2 SNEGSKA (reference sequence). CDR3 size: 14 residues. The germline V and J ends were trimmed by 6 bases and 0 bases, with 12 bases remaining between them. The DNA for the CDR3 is TGCAGTGCCCCCGGGGTCAGCTCCTACAATGAGCAGTTCTTC. Translating gives CSAPGVSSYNEQFF.

The sample holds a few counts of this clonotype. The chain uses TRBV7-6 and TRBJ2-7, with TRBD1 as a possible D gene (6 bases). CDR3 length: 13 residues. The ends were cut back, 5 bases at V and 6 bases at J, with 14 bases in the middle. Germline values: CDR1 SGHVS, CDR2 FNYEAQ. CDR3 residues: CASSLGATVEQYF. Written as DNA, the CDR3 is TGTGCCAGCAGCCTGGGGGCTACCGTCGAGCAGTACTTC.

The sample holds a few counts of this clonotype. The chain is built from TRBV4-1 and TRBJ1-2; 7 bases are shared with TRBD1. V lost 0 bases, J lost 8 bases, and 9 bases stayed unmatched. This CDR3 is 15 amino acids long. Germline-derived CDR1 and CDR2 are MGHRA and YSYEKL. The CDR3 reads CASSQDGTALRGYTF. The CDR3 DNA reads TGCGCCAGCAGCCAAGACGGGACAGCGCTCCGGGGCTACACCTTC.

V and J are TRBV6-5 and TRBJ1-2; tentative D call: TRBD1 (6 bases). Per the germline V gene, CDR1 is MNHEY and CDR2 is SVGAGI. This CDR3 has 12 amino acids. Trimming stripped 6 bases from V and 9 bases from J, with 14 bases between. CDR3 region: CASRPTGLSYTF. CDR3 DNA: TGTGCCAGCAGACCTACAGGGCTCAGCTACACCTTC.

This clonotype occurred a few times. V gene TRBV9 combines with J gene TRBJ2-7, with TRBD2 identical over 15 bases. Germline CDR1 is SGDLS and CDR2 is YYNGEE. CDR3 length: 18 residues. V was pared by 4 bases and J by 5 bases, with 13 bases of the junction left unmatched. The CDR3 nucleotides are TGTGCCAGCAGCCCCAGGACTAGCGGGAGGGCCTTTTCCCACGAGCAGTACTTC. This encodes CASSPRTSGRAFSHEQYF.

This chain uses TRBV29-1 with TRBJ1-1; D ambiguous. Trimming left V 3 bases short and J 4 bases short, with 6 bases between. The germline gives CDR1 SQVTM, CDR2 ANQGSEA. This CDR3 spans 11 amino acids. CDR3 protein: CSVDGVTEAFF. CDR3 DNA: TGCAGCGTTGACGGTGTCACTGAAGCTTTCTTT.

The chain uses TRBV15 and TRBJ1-2; a weak D match, TRBD1 (5 bases). Germline-derived CDR1 and CDR2 are LNHNV and YYDKDF (reference sequence). The CDR3 runs 14 residues. Trimming left V 3 bases short and J 12 bases short, with 20 bases between. The CDR3 bases are TGTGCCACCAGCAGTAGAACCCTCGGTCGGGGACACACCTTC. Encoded protein: CATSSRTLGRGHTF.

In its sample, this clonotype was seen a few times. The chain combines TRBV4-1 with TRBJ1-2; 8 bases align to TRBD1. The CDR3 length is 14 residues. Per the germline V gene, CDR1 is MGHRA and CDR2 is YSYEKL. V was clipped by 4 bases and J by 3 bases; unmatched bases: 4. This CDR3 reads CASSPRTGYYGYTF. CDR3 DNA: TGCGCCAGCAGCCCCCGGACAGGGTACTATGGCTACACCTTC.

This clonotype was seen a handful of times. The chain employs TRBV11-2 and TRBJ2-3; maybe TRBD2 (5 bases). Trimming left V 4 bases short and J 2 bases short, with 16 bases between. The CDR3 consists of 16 residues. The V gene's germline CDR1 is SGHAT and CDR2 FQNNGV. Here the CDR3 reads CASSYREGLFTDTQYF. DNA for the CDR3: TGTGCCAGCAGCTACCGGGAAGGACTCTTCACAGATACGCAGTATTTT.

The table lists this clonotype with many counts. V and J are TRBV6-4 and TRBJ2-3; D ambiguous. Trimming removed 6 bases at V and 0 bases at J, with 16 bases between. Germline values: CDR1 MRHNA, CDR2 SNTAGT. This CDR3 has 16 amino acids. The chain's CDR3 is CASRPDGLSSTDTQYF. The DNA of the CDR3 is TGTGCCAGCAGGCCCGACGGCCTTTCTAGCACAGATACGCAGTATTTT.

The chain combines TRBV2 with TRBJ2-7; D is ambiguous. Germline V gene lookup returns CDR1 SNHLY and CDR2 FYNNEI. The CDR3 spans 12 residues. V was cut by 4 bases and J by 5 bases, with 9 bases left in between. The CDR3 coding sequence is TGTGCCAGCAGTGGCCAGTACCACGAGCAGTACGTC. Encoded protein: CASSGQYHEQYV.

This clonotype has just a few counts. The rearrangement uses TRBV20-1 and TRBJ1-1, with D maybe TRBD1 (5 bases). The ends were cut back, 4 bases at V and 5 bases at J, with 14 bases in the middle. CDR1 DFQATT and CDR2 SNEGSKA come from the germline V gene (reference sequence). The CDR3 covers 13 residues. The CDR3: CSAITGRGTEAFF. The CDR3 coding sequence is TGCAGTGCTATCACGGGGAGGGGAACTGAAGCTTTCTTT.

This chain joins TRBV30 and TRBJ1-1; D is unclear. Germline CDR1 and CDR2: GTSNPN and SVGIG (reference sequence). CDR3 length: 11 residues. Trimming took off 5 bases at V and 1 base at J, with 5 bases between the two ends. CDR3 region: CAWAGNTEAFF. The CDR3 bases are TGTGCCTGGGCAGGGAACACTGAAGCTTTCTTT.

The chain has TRBV20-1 and TRBJ1-4; D gene unclear. CDR3 length equals 14 residues. From germline, CDR1 is DFQATT and CDR2 SNEGSKA (reference sequence). V was cut by 2 bases and J by 3 bases, with 10 bases left in between. CDR3 in DNA: TGCAGTGCTAGAATATCCGGATCTAATGAAAAACTGTTTTTT. This gives the protein CSARISGSNEKLFF.